Below, 28 T cell receptor beta chains from the same sample are listed, as sequenced in a study of Ad26.COV2.S vaccination and SARS-CoV-2 variants. Documented treatment: some 20 received Ad26.COV2.S at low or high dose, single or two shots; about 5 received placebo; per-sample allocation not given. At day 63 after the first vaccine or placebo injection, samples were drawn. Sequenced by immunoSEQ multiplex PCR; TCRdb stores in-frame clones only, minus some. The data hold 400,000 to 450,000 clones, with 90% observed a single time. Sample: peripheral blood, taken in a trial of Ad26.COV2.S vaccine versus placebo. Receptors were obtained from a person between 18 and 65 years old who received the Ad26.COV2.S COVID-19 vaccine or a placebo.

This chain links TRBV9 with TRBJ2-3, with no clear D. V lost 0 bases, J lost 1 base, and 6 bases lay in between. Germline lookup yields CDR1 SGDLS and CDR2 YYNGEE. The CDR3 consists of 14 residues. CDR3 sequence reads: CASSVDGRTDTQYF. In nucleotides, the CDR3 is TGTGCCAGCAGCGTAGACGGGCGCACAGATACGCAGTATTTT.

This rearrangement joins TRBV14 to TRBJ2-2; no definite D call. CDR1 is SGHDN, CDR2 FVKESK, per germline. The ends were cut back, 1 base at V and 5 bases at J, with 8 bases in the middle. The CDR3 is 14 residues long. The CDR3 protein is CASSQVTQTGELFF. In DNA form, the CDR3 reads TGTGCCAGCAGCCAAGTAACCCAAACCGGGGAGCTGTTTTTT.

This chain uses TRBV6-1 with TRBJ2-2; 7 nucleotides match TRBD2. The CDR3 has 17 residues. V lost 3 bases and J lost 1; bases outside the gene matches: 8. Per germline, CDR1 MNHNS and CDR2 SASEGT. CDR3 sequence reads: CASSDYRGRMNTGELFF. The CDR3 DNA reads TGTGCCAGCAGTGATTACCGCGGGAGAATGAACACCGGGGAGCTGTTTTTT.

The chain carries TRBV19 and TRBJ2-1; 8 nucleotides align to TRBD1. J lost 5 bases, V lost 4 bases, and 7 bases had no gene match. Germline V lookup: CDR1 LNHDA, CDR2 SQIVND (reference sequence). The CDR3 consists of 15 residues. The DNA for the CDR3 is TGTGCCAGTAGTACCCCCGGGACAGGTAACAATGAGCAGTTCTTC. Encoded protein: CASSTPGTGNNEQFF.

The chain joins TRBV7-8 to TRBJ1-5, with D possibly being TRBD1 (6 bases). V was shortened by 4 bases and J by 6 bases, with 13 bases between the two germline ends. Per the germline V gene, CDR1 is SGHVS and CDR2 is FQNEAQ. There are 14 residues in the CDR3. Written as DNA, the CDR3 is TGTGCCAGCAGCTCCTTGACAGGTAGTCAGCCCCAGCATTTT. As protein: CASSSLTGSQPQHF.

V gene TRBV6-1 combines with J gene TRBJ2-4; unclear D gene. The CDR3 is 13 residues long. V was trimmed by 3 bases and J by 4 bases, leaving 7 bases between them. CDR1 is MNHNS, CDR2 SASEGT, per germline. This CDR3 reads CASSEVGKNIQYF. CDR3 DNA: TGTGCCAGCAGTGAGGTGGGAAAAAACATTCAGTACTTC.

J is TRBJ1-2 and V is TRBV5-5, with D perhaps TRBD1 (5 bases). CDR3 length equals 14 residues. With 4 bases removed from V and 4 bases from J, the gap between germline ends came to 14 bases. Per the germline V gene, CDR1 is SGHKS and CDR2 is YYEKEE (reference sequence). CDR3 loop: CASSGPGAGYGYTF. The DNA for the CDR3 is TGTGCCAGCAGCGGTCCCGGGGCAGGCTATGGCTACACCTTC.

The chain couples TRBV7-9 to TRBJ2-1, with 10 bases that match TRBD2. After removal of 5 bases from V and 9 bases from J, the junction contained 13 bases not matched to a gene. Germline V lookup: CDR1 SEHNR, CDR2 FQNEAQ (reference sequence). This CDR3 is 16 amino acids long. The CDR3 coding sequence is TGTGCCAGCAGCCCCCGGGGGGTAGCGGGAGGTGGTGAGCAGTTCTTC. Translated: CASSPRGVAGGGEQFF.

This sequence joins TRBV13 and TRBJ2-1; TRBD2 is a possible D gene (5 bases). Germline assignment: CDR1 PRHDT and CDR2 FYEKMQ (reference sequence). This CDR3 spans 15 amino acids. V was trimmed by 4 bases and J by 0 bases, leaving 10 bases between them. The CDR3 DNA reads as TGTGCCAGCAGCTATCGGAGGAGCTCCTACAATGAGCAGTTCTTC. It yields the protein CASSYRRSSYNEQFF.

This clone was counted between two and nine times. V and J are TRBV10-2 and TRBJ1-2; no clear D. Trimming removed 0 bases at V and 6 bases at J, with 17 bases between. CDR1 and CDR2 from the germline V gene are WSHSY and SAAADI. This CDR3 region has 16 residues. CDR3 sequence reads: CASSESPRYPRDGYTF. The CDR3 DNA follows: TGCGCCAGCAGTGAGTCACCCCGCTACCCCCGGGATGGCTACACCTTC.

The chain combines TRBV5-4 with TRBJ2-5, with TRBD2 identical over 10 bases. CDR3 size: 15 residues. The junction had 4 bases not matched to a gene; V was cut back by 0 bases and J by 5 bases. Germline loops: CDR1 SGHNT, CDR2 YYREEE (reference sequence). This CDR3 is CASSLGLAGVETQYF. CDR3 DNA sequence: TGTGCCAGCAGCTTGGGGCTAGCGGGAGTTGAGACCCAGTACTTC.

The J gene is TRBJ2-7, the V gene TRBV28; no clear D. The germline gives CDR1 MDHEN, CDR2 SYDVKM. V lost 5 bases to trimming and J lost 0 bases, with 2 bases between them. The CDR3 is 11 amino acids. The CDR3 spells CASSISYEQYF. DNA of the CDR3: TGTGCCAGCAGTATCTCCTACGAGCAGTACTTC.

The chain is built from TRBV6-1 and TRBJ2-5, with 11 bases matching TRBD2. The germline V gene encodes CDR1 MNHNS and CDR2 SASEGT. Losses at the gene ends were 3 bases for V and 1 base for J; bases not matched to a gene: 7. This CDR3 spans 17 amino acids. CDR3: CASSDGTSGGRQETQYF. CDR3 bases: TGTGCCAGCAGTGATGGAACTAGCGGGGGACGCCAAGAGACCCAGTACTTC.

The rearrangement links TRBV4-1 to TRBJ1-1, with a tentative D call TRBD1 (5 bases). The CDR3 totals 17 residues. V was clipped by 1 base and J by 6 bases, with 21 bases between them. Germline CDR1 MGHRA, CDR2 YSYEKL. In nucleotides, the CDR3 is TGCGCCAGCAGCCAAGGGGGGTTTTCCGCAGGAGGGCCTGAAGCTTTCTTT. Its translation is CASSQGGFSAGGPEAFF.

The V gene is TRBV5-4, the J gene TRBJ2-7, with 7 bases identical to TRBD2. The CDR3 is 16 residues long. The V gene's germline CDR1 is SGHNT and CDR2 YYREEE (reference sequence). Trimming cost V 4 bases and J 7 bases; bases outside gene matches: 17. For the CDR3, the DNA is TGTGCCAGCAGCCTAGAGACTAGCTCTTATGCTAGTGAGCAGTACTTC. As protein: CASSLETSSYASEQYF.

The chain employs TRBV28 and TRBJ1-4, with TRBD1 matching over 8 bases. The CDR3 sequence is 14 residues long. Germline CDR1 reads MDHEN; CDR2 reads SYDVKM. The ends lost 2 bases at V and 8 bases at J; junction bases unmatched: 4. DNA of the CDR3: TGTGCCAGCAGTTTAAGACAGGGGACGGAAAAACTGTTTTTT. Translating it yields CASSLRQGTEKLFF. Full variable domain (remainder filled in from reference TRBV28 and TRBJ1-4): DVKVTQSSRYLVKRTGEKVFLECVQDMDHENMFWYRQDPGLGLRLIYFSYDVKMKEKGDIPEGYSVSREKKERFSLILESASTNQTSMYLCASSLRQGTEKLFFGSGTQLSVL.

This clone appeared once. The chain joins TRBV5-5 to TRBJ1-1, with 9 bases identical to TRBD1. The CDR3 totals 13 residues. V was clipped by 5 bases and J by 4 bases; unmatched bases: 3. CDR1 is SGHKS and CDR2 is YYEKEE in the germline V gene (reference sequence). The CDR3: CASRLTGGTEAFF. CDR3 nucleotide sequence: TGTGCCAGCAGATTGACAGGGGGCACTGAAGCTTTCTTT.

The genes are TRBV9 and TRBJ2-3; 9 bases fit TRBD2. The germline V gene has CDR1 SGDLS and CDR2 YYNGEE. CDR3 length equals 15 residues. The ends lost 6 bases at V and 1 base at J; junction bases unmatched: 6. CDR3 coding DNA: TGTGCCAGCAAAAGGCGGGAGGGAGGCACAGATACGCAGTATTTT. Its translation is CASKRREGGTDTQYF. Combining the CDR3 with reference TRBV9 and TRBJ2-3 gives the whole variable domain DSGVTQTPKHLITATGQRVTLRCSPRSGDLSVYWYQQSLDQGLQFLIQYYNGEERAKGNILERFSAQQFPDLHSELNLSSLELGDSALYFCASKRREGGTDTQYFGPGTRLTVL.

The chain links TRBV4-1 to TRBJ2-2; possibly TRBD2 for D (5 bases). The CDR3 runs 20 residues. Trimming removed 1 base at V and 2 bases at J, with 23 bases between. Germline V gives CDR1 MGHRA, CDR2 YSYEKL. The CDR3 DNA follows: TGCGCCAGCAGCCAAGTTGTGGGAGTGAAGGTACGAATCAACACCGGGGAGCTGTTTTTT. Amino acids: CASSQVVGVKVRINTGELFF.

This clone was seen just once. The V gene is TRBV9, the J gene TRBJ2-2; 7 nucleotides agree with TRBD2. The CDR3 length is 15 residues. Looked up from germline, CDR1 is SGDLS and CDR2 is YYNGEE. V lost 0 bases and J lost 6; bases outside the gene matches: 5. The CDR3 spells CASSVEWAGAGELFF. The CDR3 DNA reads TGTGCCAGCAGCGTAGAATGGGCGGGAGCCGGGGAGCTGTTTTTT.

The rearrangement links TRBV19 to TRBJ2-2; D might be TRBD2 (9 bases). V was pared by 7 bases and J by 4 bases, with 25 bases between. Germline V gives CDR1 LNHDA, CDR2 SQIVND (reference sequence). CDR3 length: 18 amino acids. The CDR3 coding sequence is TGTGCCAGTACCGGGACAGGCCCGGGACTAGCAGGCACCGGGGAGCTGTTTTTT. Amino acids: CASTGTGPGLAGTGELFF.

V and J are TRBV27 and TRBJ2-4; D may be TRBD1 (5 bases). Germline assignment: CDR1 MNHEY and CDR2 SMNVEV (reference sequence). Trimming removed 5 bases at V and 6 bases at J, with 11 bases between. The length of the CDR3 is 13 residues. The CDR3 DNA reads as TGTGCCAGCAGTCTGACGGACACAAACATTCAGTACTTC. This gives the protein CASSLTDTNIQYF.

The chain joins TRBV11-2 to TRBJ2-1, with TRBD1 matching over 9 bases. V shed 5 bases, J shed 1 base, and the junction held 9 bases outside the gene matches. Germline V lookup: CDR1 SGHAT, CDR2 FQNNGV. This CDR3 contains 17 residues. The CDR3 sequence: CASSLHRDRDSYNEQFF. CDR3 DNA: TGTGCCAGCAGCCTTCACCGGGACAGGGATTCCTACAATGAGCAGTTCTTC.

The chain links TRBV18 to TRBJ2-5, with 9 bases fitting TRBD1. After removal of 5 bases from V and 6 bases from J, the junction contained 4 bases not matched to a gene. CDR1 is KGHSH, CDR2 LQKENI, per germline. The CDR3 is 13 residues long. CDR3 residues: CASSGQGLKTQYF. The DNA of the CDR3 is TGTGCCAGCTCAGGACAGGGGTTAAAGACCCAGTACTTC.

Concerning this clone itself: Other DNA sequences from this sample encode an identical CDR3 as well. The chain carries TRBV9 and TRBJ1-3; D is unresolved. In germline, CDR1 is SGDLS, CDR2 YYNGEE. Trimming took 0 bases from V and 4 from J, leaving 5 bases between them. The CDR3 is 13 residues long. CDR3 residues: CASSVGRGNTIYF. CDR3 DNA: TGTGCCAGCAGCGTAGGGCGAGGAAACACCATATATTTT.

This chain uses TRBV28 with TRBJ2-5; D gene uncertain. The CDR3 sequence is 11 residues long. Trimming pared 5 bases from V and 5 bases from J, leaving 6 bases between. From germline, CDR1 is MDHEN and CDR2 SYDVKM. CDR3 sequence: CASSIRETQYF. For the CDR3, the DNA is TGTGCCAGCAGTATCAGGGAGACCCAGTACTTC.

The CDR3 sequence is CASSPTDGPTAPDTQYF. CDR3 coding DNA: TGTGCCAGCAGCCCCACCGATGGGCCCACGGCACCAGATACGCAGTATTTT. The rearrangement uses TRBV7-3 and TRBJ2-3; D gene unclear. This CDR3 is built from 17 residues. Germline values: CDR1 SGHTA, CDR2 FQGTGA. Trimming took off 5 bases at V and 4 bases at J, with 22 bases between the two ends.

The chain joins TRBV19 to TRBJ1-5; D perhaps matches TRBD1 (6 bases). CDR3 length: 15 residues. The V end was cut by 7 bases, the J end by 1 base, with 14 bases between. CDR1 LNHDA and CDR2 SQIVND come from the germline V gene (reference sequence). As DNA, the CDR3 is TGTGCCAGTATGTGGAAGGGGGAAAGCAATCAGCCCCAGCATTTT. This codes for CASMWKGESNQPQHF.